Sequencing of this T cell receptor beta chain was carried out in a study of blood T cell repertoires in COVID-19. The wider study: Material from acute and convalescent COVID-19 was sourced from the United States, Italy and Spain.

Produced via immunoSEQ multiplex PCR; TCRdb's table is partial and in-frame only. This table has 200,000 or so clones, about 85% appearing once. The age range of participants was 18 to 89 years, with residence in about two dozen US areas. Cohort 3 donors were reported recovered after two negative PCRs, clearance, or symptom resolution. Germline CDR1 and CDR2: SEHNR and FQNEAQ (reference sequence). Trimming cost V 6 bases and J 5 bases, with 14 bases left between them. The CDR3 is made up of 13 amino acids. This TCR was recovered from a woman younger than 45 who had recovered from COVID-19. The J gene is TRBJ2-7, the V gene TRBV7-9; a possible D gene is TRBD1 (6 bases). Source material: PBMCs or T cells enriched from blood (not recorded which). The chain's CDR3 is CASSQQGFNEQYF. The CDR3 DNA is TGTGCCAGCAGTCAACAGGGTTTCAACGAGCAGTACTTC.